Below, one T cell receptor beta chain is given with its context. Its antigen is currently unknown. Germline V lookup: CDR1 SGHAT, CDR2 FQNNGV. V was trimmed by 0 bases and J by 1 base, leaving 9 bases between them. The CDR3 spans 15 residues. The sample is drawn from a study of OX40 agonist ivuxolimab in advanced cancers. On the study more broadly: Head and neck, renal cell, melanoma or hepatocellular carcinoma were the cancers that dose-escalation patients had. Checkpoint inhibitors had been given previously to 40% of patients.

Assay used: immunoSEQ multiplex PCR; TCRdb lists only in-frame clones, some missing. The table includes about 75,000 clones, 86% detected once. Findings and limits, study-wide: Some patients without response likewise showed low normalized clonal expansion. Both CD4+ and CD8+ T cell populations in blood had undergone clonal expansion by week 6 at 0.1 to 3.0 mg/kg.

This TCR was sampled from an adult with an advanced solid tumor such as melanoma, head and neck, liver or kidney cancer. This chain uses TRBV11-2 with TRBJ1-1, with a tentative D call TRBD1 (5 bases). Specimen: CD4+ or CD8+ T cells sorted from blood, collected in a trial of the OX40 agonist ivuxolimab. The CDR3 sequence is CASSLDVGTNTEAFF. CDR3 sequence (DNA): TGTGCCAGCAGCTTAGATGTAGGGACGAACACTGAAGCTTTCTTT.